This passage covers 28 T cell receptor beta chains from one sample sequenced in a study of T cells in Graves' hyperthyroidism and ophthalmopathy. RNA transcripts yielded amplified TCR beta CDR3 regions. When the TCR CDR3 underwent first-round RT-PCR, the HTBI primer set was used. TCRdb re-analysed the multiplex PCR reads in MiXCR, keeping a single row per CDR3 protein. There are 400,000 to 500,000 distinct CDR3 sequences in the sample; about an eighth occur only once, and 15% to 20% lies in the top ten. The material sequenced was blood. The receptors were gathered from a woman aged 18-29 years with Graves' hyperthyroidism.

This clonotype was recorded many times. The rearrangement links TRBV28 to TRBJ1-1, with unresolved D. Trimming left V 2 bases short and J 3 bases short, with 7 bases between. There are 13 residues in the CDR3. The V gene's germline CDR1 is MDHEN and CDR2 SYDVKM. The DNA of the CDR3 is TGTGCCAGCAGTTTAGCGCAGGACACTGAAGCTTTCTTT. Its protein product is CASSLAQDTEAFF. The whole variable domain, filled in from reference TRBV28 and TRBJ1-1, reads DVKVTQSSRYLVKRTGEKVFLECVQDMDHENMFWYRQDPGLGLRLIYFSYDVKMKEKGDIPEGYSVSREKKERFSLILESASTNQTSMYLCASSLAQDTEAFFGQGTRLTVV.

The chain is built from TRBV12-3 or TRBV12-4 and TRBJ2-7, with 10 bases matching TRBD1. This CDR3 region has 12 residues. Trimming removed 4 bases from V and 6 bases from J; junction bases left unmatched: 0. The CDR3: CASSWDRGEQYV. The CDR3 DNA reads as TGTGCCAGCAGTTGGGACAGGGGCGAGCAGTACGTC.

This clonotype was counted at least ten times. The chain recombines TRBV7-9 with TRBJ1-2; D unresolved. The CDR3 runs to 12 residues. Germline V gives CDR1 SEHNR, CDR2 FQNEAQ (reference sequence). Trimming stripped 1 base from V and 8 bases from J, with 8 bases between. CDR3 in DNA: TGTGCCAGCAGCTTAGATGGGTGGGGCTACACCTTC. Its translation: CASSLDGWGYTF.

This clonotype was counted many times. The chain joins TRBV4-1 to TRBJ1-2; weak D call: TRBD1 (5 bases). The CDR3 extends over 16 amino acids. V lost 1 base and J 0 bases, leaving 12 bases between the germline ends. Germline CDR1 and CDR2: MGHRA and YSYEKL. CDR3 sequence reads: CASSQGTGYANYGYTF. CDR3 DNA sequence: TGCGCCAGCAGCCAAGGAACAGGATACGCTAACTATGGCTACACCTTC.

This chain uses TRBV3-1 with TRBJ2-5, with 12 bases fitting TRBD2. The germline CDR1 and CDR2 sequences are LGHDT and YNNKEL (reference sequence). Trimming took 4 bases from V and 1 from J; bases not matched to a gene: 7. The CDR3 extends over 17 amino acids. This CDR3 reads CASSPRLAGVIQETQYF. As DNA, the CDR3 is TGTGCCAGCAGCCCCCGACTAGCGGGGGTTATCCAAGAGACCCAGTACTTC.

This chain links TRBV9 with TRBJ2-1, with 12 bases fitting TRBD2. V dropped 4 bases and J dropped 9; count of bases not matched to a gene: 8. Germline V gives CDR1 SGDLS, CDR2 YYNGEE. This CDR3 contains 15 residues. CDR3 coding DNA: TGTGCCAGCAGCAGACTAGCGGGAGAGTCTGGTGAGCAGTTCTTC. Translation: CASSRLAGESGEQFF. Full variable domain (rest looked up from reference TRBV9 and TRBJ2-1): DSGVTQTPKHLITATGQRVTLRCSPRSGDLSVYWYQQSLDQGLQFLIQYYNGEERAKGNILERFSAQQFPDLHSELNLSSLELGDSALYFCASSRLAGESGEQFFGPGTRLTVL.

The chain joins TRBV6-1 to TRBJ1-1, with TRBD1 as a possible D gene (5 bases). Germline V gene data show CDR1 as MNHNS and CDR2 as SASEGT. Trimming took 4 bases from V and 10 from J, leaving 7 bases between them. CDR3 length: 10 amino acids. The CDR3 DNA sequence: TGTGCCAGCAGTGCCGGGACAGCTTTCTTT. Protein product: CASSAGTAFF.

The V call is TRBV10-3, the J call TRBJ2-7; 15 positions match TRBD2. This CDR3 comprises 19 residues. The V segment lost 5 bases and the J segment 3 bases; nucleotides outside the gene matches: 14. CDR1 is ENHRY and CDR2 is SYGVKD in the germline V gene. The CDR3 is CAISQGGTSGRRWRYEQYF. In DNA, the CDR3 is TGTGCCATCAGTCAAGGCGGGACTAGCGGGAGGAGATGGCGCTACGAGCAGTACTTC.

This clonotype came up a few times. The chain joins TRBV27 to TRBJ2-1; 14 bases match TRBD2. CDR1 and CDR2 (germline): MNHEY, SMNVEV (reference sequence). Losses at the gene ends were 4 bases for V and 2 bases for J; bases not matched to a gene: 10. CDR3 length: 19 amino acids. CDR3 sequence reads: CASSSLTSGRGRTYNEQFF. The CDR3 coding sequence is TGTGCCAGCAGTTCCCTGACTAGCGGGAGGGGTAGAACCTACAATGAGCAGTTCTTC.

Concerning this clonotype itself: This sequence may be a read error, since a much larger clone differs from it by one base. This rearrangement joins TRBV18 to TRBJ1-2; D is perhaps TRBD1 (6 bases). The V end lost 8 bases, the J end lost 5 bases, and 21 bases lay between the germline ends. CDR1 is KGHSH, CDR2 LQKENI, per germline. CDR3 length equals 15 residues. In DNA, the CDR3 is TGTGCCAGCAGCCAAGGAGCAGGGGCTTCGTATGGCTACACCTTC. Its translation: CASSQGAGASYGYTF.

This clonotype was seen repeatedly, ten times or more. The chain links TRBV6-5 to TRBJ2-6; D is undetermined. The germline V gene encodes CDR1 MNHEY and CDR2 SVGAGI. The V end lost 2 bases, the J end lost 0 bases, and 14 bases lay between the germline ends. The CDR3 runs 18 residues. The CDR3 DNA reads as TGTGCCAGCAGTTACCTCCCCGGGCACCGCTCTGGGGCCAACGTCCTGACTTTC. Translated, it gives CASSYLPGHRSGANVLTF.

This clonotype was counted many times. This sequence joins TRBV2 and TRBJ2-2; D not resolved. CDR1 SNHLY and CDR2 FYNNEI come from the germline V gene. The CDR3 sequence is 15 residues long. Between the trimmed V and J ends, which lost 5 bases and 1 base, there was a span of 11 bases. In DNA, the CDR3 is TGTGCCAGCAGTCCCACAGAGAGGAACACCGGGGAGCTGTTTTTT. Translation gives CASSPTERNTGELFF.

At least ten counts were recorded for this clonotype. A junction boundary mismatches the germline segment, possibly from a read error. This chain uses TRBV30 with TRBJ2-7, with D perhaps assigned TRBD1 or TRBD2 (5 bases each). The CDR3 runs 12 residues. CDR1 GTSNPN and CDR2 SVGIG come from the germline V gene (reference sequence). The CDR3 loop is CAWGVRDDEQYF. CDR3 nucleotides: TGTGCCTGGGGTGTCAGGGACGACGAGCAGTACTTC. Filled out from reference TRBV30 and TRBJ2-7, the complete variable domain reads SQTIHQWPATLVQPVGSPLSLECTVEGTSNPNLYWYRQAAGRGLQLLFYSVGIGQISSEVPQNLSASRPQDRQFILSSKKLLLSDSGFYLCAWGVRDDEQYFGPGTRLTVT.

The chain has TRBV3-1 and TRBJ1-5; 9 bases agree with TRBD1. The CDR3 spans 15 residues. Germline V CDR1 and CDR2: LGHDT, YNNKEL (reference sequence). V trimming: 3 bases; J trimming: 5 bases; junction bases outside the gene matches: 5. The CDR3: CASSHSDRGDQPQHF. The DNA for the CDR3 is TGTGCCAGCAGCCATTCTGACAGGGGGGATCAGCCCCAGCATTTT.

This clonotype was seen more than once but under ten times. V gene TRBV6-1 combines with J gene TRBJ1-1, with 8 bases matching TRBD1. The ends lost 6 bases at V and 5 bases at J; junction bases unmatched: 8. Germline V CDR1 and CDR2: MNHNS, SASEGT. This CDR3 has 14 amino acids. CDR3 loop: CASRTPGGPTEAFF. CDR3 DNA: TGTGCCAGCAGAACGCCAGGGGGCCCAACTGAAGCTTTCTTT.

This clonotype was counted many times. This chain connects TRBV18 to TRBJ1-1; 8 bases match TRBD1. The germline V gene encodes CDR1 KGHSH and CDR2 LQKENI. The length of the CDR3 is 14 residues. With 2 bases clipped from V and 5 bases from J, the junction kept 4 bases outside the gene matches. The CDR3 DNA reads TGTGCCAGCTCACCAGGACAGGGAGAAACTGAAGCTTTCTTT. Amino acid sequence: CASSPGQGETEAFF.

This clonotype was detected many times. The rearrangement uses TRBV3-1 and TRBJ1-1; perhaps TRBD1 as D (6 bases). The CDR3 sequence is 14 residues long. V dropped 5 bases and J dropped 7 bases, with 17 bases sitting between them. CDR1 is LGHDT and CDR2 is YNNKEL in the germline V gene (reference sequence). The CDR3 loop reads CASSTTGTSDEAFF. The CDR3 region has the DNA TGTGCCAGCAGCACTACCGGGACATCTGATGAAGCTTTCTTT.

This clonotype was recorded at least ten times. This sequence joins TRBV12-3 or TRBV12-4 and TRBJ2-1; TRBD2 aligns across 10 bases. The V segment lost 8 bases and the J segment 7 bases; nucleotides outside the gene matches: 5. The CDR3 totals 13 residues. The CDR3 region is CASGQTSGNEQFF. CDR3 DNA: TGTGCCAGCGGTCAGACTAGCGGGAATGAGCAGTTCTTC.

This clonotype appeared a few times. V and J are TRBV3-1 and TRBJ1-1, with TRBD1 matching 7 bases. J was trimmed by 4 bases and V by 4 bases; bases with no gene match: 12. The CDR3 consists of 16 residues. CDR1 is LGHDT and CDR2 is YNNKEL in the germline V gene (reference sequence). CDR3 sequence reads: CASSPQGSGFSTEAFF. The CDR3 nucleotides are TGTGCCAGCAGCCCACAGGGGAGTGGATTCTCCACTGAAGCTTTCTTT.

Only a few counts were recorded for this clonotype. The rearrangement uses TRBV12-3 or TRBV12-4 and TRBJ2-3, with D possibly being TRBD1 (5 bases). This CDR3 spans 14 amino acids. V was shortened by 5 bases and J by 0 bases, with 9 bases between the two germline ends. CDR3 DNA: TGTGCCAGCAGTCCCCGACAGAGCACAGATACGCAGTATTTT. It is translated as CASSPRQSTDTQYF.

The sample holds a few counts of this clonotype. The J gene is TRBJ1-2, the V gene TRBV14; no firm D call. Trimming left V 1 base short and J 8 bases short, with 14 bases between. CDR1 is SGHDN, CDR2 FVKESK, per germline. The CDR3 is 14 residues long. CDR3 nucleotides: TGTGCCAGCAGCCAAGCCCCGGGATTAAACGGCTACACCTTC. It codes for CASSQAPGLNGYTF.

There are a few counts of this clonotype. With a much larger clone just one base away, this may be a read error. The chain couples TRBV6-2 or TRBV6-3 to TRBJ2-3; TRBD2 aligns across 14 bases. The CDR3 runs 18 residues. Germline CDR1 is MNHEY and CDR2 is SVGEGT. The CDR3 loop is CASSKIGLAGGGTNTQYF. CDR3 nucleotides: TGTGCCAGCAGCAAAATCGGACTAGCGGGAGGTGGCACAAATACGCAGTATTTT.

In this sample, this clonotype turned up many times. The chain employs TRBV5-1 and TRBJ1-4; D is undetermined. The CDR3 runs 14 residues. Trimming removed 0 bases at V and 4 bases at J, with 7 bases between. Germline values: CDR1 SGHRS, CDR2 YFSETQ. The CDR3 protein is CASSLGMGNEKLFF. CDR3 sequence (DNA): TGCGCCAGCAGCTTGGGGATGGGTAATGAAAAACTGTTTTTT. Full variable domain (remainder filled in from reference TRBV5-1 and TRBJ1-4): KAGVTQTPRYLIKTRGQQVTLSCSPISGHRSVSWYQQTPGQGLQFLFEYFSETQRNKGNFPGRFSGRQFSNSRSEMNVSTLELGDSALYLCASSLGMGNEKLFFGSGTQLSVL.

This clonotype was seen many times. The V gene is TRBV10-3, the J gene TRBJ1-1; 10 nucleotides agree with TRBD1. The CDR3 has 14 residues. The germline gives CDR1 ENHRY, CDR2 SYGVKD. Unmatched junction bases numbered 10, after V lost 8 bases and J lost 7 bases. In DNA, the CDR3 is TGTGCCATCCGGGACAGGGGTAATGTTAATGAAGCTTTCTTT. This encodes CAIRDRGNVNEAFF.

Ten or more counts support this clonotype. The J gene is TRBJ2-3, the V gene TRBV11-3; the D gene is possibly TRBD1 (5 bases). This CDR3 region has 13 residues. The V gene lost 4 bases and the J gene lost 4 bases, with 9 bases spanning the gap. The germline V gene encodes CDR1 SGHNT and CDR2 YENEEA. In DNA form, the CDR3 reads TGTGCCAGCAGCTGGGCAGGGCCAGATACGCAGTATTTT. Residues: CASSWAGPDTQYF.

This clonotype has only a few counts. CDR3 in DNA: TGTGCCAGCAGCGCCGGACAGATCAATGAGCAGTTCTTC. It translates to CASSAGQINEQFF. The V and J genes are TRBV11-1 and TRBJ2-1; TRBD1 might be the D (6 bases). The CDR3 is 13 amino acids. Germline CDR1 is SGHAT and CDR2 is FQDESV (reference sequence). V was cut by 5 bases and J by 6 bases, with 11 bases left in between.

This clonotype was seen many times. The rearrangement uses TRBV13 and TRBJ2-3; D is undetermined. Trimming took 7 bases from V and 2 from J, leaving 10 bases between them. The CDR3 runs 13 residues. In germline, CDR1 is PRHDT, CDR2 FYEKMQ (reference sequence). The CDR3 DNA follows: TGTGCCAGCACCTTCAGGAACACAGATACGCAGTATTTT. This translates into CASTFRNTDTQYF.

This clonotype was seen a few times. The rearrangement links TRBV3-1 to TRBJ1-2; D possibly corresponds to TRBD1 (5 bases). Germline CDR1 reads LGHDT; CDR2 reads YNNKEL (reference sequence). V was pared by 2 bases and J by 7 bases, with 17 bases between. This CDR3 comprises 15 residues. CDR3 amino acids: CASSQTYRLAGGYTF. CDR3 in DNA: TGTGCCAGCAGCCAAACATACAGGTTGGCGGGTGGCTACACCTTC.